The T cell receptor (beta chain) under discussion was sequenced for a study of blood T cells in healthy people across ages. Comment on this clonotype: Its antigen is unidentified.

Findings of the study overall: Correlation between TCR beta diversity and naive T cell percentage was strong. Possibly confounding the expanded clonotype changes was the fact that donor CMV status was unknown.

Through a sample-barcoded 5' primer and a J-beta primer mix, a second PCR was run for roughly 7 to 11 cycles. Each sample yielded at least 2.5 million CDR3-containing paired-end reads. Each CDR3 protein gets one entry after TCRdb re-called the 5' RACE reads with MiXCR. The sample has roughly 1.5 million distinct CDR3 sequences; 42% are singletons. V shed 2 bases and J shed 7 bases, with 18 bases lying between them. The CDR3 loop spans 15 amino acids. Per germline, CDR1 MNHEY and CDR2 SVGAGI. Isolation of PBMCs gave at least 6 million cells per sample. The chain carries TRBV6-5 and TRBJ2-7; D is undetermined. The sample comprised blood. The receptor's source is a young woman in good health. Here the CDR3 DNA reads TGTGCCAGCAGTTACGGGGTATTTGGAACCCGGGAGCAGTACTTC. Protein: CASSYGVFGTREQYF.